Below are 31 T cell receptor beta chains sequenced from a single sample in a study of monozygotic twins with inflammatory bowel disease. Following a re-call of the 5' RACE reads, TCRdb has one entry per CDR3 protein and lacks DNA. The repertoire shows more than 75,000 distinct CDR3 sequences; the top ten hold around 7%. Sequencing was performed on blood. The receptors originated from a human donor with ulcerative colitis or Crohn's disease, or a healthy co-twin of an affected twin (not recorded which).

The CDR3 loop is CASSLGRTSYNEQFF. The chain recombines TRBV5-1 with TRBJ2-1; TCRdb selects TRBD1, and the lack of DNA leaves this call unchecked. Looked up from germline, CDR1 is SGHRS and CDR2 is YFSETQ. This CDR3 has 15 amino acids.

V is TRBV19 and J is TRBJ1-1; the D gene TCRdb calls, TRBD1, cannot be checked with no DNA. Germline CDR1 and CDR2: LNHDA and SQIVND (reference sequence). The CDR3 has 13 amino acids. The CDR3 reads CASSTRELTEAFF.

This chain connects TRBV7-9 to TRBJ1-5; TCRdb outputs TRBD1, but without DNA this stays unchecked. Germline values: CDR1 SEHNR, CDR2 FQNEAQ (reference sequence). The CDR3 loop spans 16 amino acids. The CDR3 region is CASSPLGPESNQPQHF. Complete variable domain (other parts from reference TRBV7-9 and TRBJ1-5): DTGVSQNPRHKITKRGQNVTFRCDPISEHNRLYWYRQTLGQGPEFLTYFQNEAQLEKSRLLSDRFSAERPKGSFSTLEIQRTEQGDSAMYLCASSPLGPESNQPQHFGDGTRLSIL.

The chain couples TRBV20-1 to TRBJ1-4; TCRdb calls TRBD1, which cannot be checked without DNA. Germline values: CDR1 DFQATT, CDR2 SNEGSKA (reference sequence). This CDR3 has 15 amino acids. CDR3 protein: CSASDDRAANEKLFF.

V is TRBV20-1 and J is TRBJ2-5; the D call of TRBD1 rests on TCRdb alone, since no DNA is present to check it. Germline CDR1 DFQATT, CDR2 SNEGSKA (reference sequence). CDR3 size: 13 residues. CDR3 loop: CSATGAGEETQYF.

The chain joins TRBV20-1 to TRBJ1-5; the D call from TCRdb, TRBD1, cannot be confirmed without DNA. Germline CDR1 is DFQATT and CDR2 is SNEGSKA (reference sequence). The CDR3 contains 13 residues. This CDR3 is CSALGAQGQPQHF.

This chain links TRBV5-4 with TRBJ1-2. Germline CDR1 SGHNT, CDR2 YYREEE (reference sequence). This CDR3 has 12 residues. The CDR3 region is CASSSDRDGYTF.

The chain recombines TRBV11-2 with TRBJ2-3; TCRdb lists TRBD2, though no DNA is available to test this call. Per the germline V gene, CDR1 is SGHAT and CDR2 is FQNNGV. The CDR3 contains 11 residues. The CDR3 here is CASTAGDTQYF.

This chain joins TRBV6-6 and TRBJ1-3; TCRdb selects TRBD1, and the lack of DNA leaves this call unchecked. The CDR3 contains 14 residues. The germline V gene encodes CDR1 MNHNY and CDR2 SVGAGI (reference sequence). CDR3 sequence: CASRTENSGNTIYF.

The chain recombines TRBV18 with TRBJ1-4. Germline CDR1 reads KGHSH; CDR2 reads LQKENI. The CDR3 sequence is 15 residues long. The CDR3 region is CASSFSPSTNEKLFF. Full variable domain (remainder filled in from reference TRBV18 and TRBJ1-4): NAGVMQNPRHLVRRRGQEARLRCSPMKGHSHVYWYRQLPEEGLKFMVYLQKENIIDESGMPKERFSAEFPKEGPSILRIQQVVRGDSAAYFCASSFSPSTNEKLFFGSGTQLSVL.

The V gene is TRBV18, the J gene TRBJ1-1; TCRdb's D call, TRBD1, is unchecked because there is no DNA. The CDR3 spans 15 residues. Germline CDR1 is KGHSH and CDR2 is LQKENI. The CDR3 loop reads CASSDFGQLNTEAFF.

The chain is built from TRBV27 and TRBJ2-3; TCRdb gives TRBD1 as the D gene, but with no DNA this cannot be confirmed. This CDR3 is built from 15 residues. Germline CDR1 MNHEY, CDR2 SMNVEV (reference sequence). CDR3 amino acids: CASSNSGQGKDTQYF.

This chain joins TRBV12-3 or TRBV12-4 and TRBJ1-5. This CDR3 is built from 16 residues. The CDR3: CASSLGLGGGNQPQHF.

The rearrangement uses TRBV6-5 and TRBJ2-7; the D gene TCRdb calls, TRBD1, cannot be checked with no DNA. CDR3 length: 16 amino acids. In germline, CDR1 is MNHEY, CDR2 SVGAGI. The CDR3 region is CASSYSFGGRTYEQYF.

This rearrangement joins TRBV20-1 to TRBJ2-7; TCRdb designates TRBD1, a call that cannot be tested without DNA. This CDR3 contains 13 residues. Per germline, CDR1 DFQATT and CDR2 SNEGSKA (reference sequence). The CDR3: CSASPPGRYEQYF.

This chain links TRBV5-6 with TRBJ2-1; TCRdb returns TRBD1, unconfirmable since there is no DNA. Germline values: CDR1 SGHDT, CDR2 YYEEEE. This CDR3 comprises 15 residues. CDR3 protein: CASSFGAGRYNEQFF. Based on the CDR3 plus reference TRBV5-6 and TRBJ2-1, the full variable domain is DAGVTQSPTHLIKTRGQQVTLRCSPKSGHDTVSWYQQALGQGPQFIFQYYEEEERQRGNFPDRFSGHQFPNYSSELNVNALLLGDSALYLCASSFGAGRYNEQFFGPGTRLTVL.

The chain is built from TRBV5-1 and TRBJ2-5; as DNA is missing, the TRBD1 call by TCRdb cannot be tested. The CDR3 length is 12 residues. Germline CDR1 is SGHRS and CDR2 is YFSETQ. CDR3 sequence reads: CASSSEAGTVHF.

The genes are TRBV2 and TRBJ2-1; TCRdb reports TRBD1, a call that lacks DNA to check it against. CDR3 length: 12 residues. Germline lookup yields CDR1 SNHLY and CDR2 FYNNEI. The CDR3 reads CASGTDYNEQFF.

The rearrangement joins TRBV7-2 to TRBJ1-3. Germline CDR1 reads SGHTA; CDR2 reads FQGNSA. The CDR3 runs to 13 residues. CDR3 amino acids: CASSPTLGNTIYF.

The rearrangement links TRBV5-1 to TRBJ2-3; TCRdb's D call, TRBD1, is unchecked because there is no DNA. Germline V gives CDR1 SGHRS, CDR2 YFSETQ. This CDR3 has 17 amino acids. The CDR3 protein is CASSWGDRGFYTDTQYF.

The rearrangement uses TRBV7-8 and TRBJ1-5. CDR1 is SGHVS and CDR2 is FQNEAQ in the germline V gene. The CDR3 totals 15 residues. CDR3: CASSPGGKSNQPQHF.

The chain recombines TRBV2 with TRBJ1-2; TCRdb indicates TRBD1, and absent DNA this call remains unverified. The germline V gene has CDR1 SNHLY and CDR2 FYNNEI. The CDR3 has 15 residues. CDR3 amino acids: CASRRGEGAGYGYTF.

CDR3 residues: CATSRGGLGDRSTTQHF. The genes are TRBV15 and TRBJ1-5; TCRdb selects TRBD1, and the lack of DNA leaves this call unchecked. This CDR3 comprises 17 residues. Germline V gives CDR1 LNHNV, CDR2 YYDKDF (reference sequence).

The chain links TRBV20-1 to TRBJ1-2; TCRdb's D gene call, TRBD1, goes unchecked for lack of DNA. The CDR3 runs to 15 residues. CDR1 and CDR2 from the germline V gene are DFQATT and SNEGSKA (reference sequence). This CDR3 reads CSARDRQGLVFGYTF.

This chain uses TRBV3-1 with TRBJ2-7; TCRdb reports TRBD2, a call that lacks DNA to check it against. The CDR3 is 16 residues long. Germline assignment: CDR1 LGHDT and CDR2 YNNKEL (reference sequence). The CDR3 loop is CASSQGGPSNYYEQYF.

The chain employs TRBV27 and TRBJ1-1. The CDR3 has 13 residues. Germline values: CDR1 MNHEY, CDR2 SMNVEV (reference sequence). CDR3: CASSFGPNTEAFF.

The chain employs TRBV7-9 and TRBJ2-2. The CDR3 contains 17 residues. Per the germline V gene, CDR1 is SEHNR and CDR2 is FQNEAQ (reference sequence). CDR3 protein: CASSFKKVSIPTGELFF. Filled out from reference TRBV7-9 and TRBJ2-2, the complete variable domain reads DTGVSQNPRHKITKRGQNVTFRCDPISEHNRLYWYRQTLGQGPEFLTYFQNEAQLEKSRLLSDRFSAERPKGSFSTLEIQRTEQGDSAMYLCASSFKKVSIPTGELFFGEGSRLTVL.

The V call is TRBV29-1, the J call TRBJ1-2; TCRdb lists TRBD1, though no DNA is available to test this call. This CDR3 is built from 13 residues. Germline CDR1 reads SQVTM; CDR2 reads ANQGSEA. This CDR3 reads CSVRDRQNYGYTF.

The CDR3 here is CASSYSGLNYGYTF. The chain couples TRBV6-5 to TRBJ1-2. The CDR3 totals 14 residues. CDR1 is MNHEY and CDR2 is SVGAGI in the germline V gene.

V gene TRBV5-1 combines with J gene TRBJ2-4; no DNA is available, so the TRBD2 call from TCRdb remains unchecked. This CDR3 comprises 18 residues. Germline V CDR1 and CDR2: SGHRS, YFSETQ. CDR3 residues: CASSLGTSGDLAKNIQYF.

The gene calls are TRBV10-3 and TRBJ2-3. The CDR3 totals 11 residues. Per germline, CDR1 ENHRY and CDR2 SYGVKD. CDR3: CAIGTTDTQYF.